The rows below give T cell receptor beta chains drawn from one sample of a study of blood T cell repertoires in COVID-19. Sequenced by immunoSEQ multiplex PCR; TCRdb stores in-frame clones only, minus some. The repertoire includes a few hundred thousand clones, approximately 89% of them detected once, and around 1.9% sits in the top ten. Material for sequencing was peripheral blood. These receptors all come from a woman aged 25 to 39 with COVID-19, enrolled during active disease. Both conserved end residues are part of each CDR3.

TRBJ2-1,15,TRBV7-7,CASSPSRAGLGEQFF
TRBJ1-1,13,TRBV5-1,CASSLGAGTEAFF
TRBJ1-6,16,TRBV5-6,CASSLGRTSGSSPLHF
TRBJ2-5,13,TRBV6-5,CASSYSVRRTQYF
TRBJ2-1,14,TRBV2,CASRRGLVLDEQFF
TRBJ1-1,12,TRBV28,CASRRRSLEAFF
TRBJ1-5,17,TRBV7-8,CASSVSGQGFRNQPQHF
TRBJ1-2,13,TRBV24-1,CATSDYGRGAYTF
TRBJ2-1,15,TRBV29-1,CSHSLLGRTYNEQFF
TRBJ1-6,14,TRBV27,CASSHRDRGSPLHF
TRBJ1-2,17,TRBV5-1,CASSPSGQGGRNYGYTF
TRBJ1-5,16,TRBV21-1,CASSKEVEIGNQPQHF
TRBJ1-4,14,TRBV19,CASHRDRNNEKLFF
TRBJ2-5,15,TRBV5-6,CASSPDGGSQETQYF
TRBJ1-2,15,TRBV4-1,CASSQDTARGSGYTF
TRBJ1-2,12,TRBV7-2,CASSPGTGQPLF
TRBJ2-3,15,TRBV19,CASTQSGQTADTQYF
TRBJ2-1,16,TRBV9,CASSPRTGQTYNEQFF
TRBJ2-5,11,TRBV19,CATSVQETQYF
TRBJ1-1,12,TRBV11-1,CASSPNQDEAFF
TRBJ2-2,15,TRBV2,CASCLGGANTGELFF
TRBJ2-1,13,TRBV27,CATALDSYNEQFF
TRBJ2-7,14,TRBV5-5,CASSLQGSSYEQYF
TRBJ1-2,12,TRBV9,CASSVGSYGYTF
TRBJ2-7,16,TRBV11-3,CASSYSGGVSVGEQYF
TRBJ1-4,15,TRBV6-6,CASSYRTGGGEKLFF
TRBJ1-2,15,TRBV6-4,CASSDSWGENYGYTF
TRBJ1-1,18,TRBV18,CASSRNPGQGAAGTEAFF
TRBJ2-3,14,TRBV28,CASMFRTSPYTQYF
TRBJ1-6,16,TRBV5-1,CASSLAGQGTGSPLHF
TRBJ1-5,18,TRBV4-1,CASSQDLGLRRLNQPQHF
TRBJ1-2,15,TRBV10-3,CAISESTGVDYGYTF
TRBJ1-2,14,TRBV9,CASTPGQGGDGYTF
TRBJ2-2,15,TRBV2,CASSMTGVNTGELFF
TRBJ1-2,16,TRBV6-6,CASSYTDRPSNYGYTF
TRBJ1-4,13,TRBV3-1/TRBV3-2,CASSLTGGEKLFF